This T cell receptor beta chain emerged from a study of CD8 T cells in Susac syndrome. A quantity of 0.5 to 1 ug RNA underwent reverse transcription using random hexamers. TCR beta CDR3 was amplified by immunoSEQ covering 54 Vbeta and 13 Jbeta. TCRdb reprocessed the immunoSEQ multiplex PCR reads via MiXCR and lists one record per CDR3 protein. The table shows approximately 220,000 distinct CDR3 sequences, with around 90% occurring only once. High-throughput TCR beta sequencing covered peripheral CD8+ and CD4+ T cells. Negative magnetic isolation gave CD8+ and CD4+ cells; FACS enriched CD8+ TEMRA. Regarding this clonotype: Its antigen is as yet unknown.

Germline CDR1 and CDR2: SNHLY and FYNNEI. Germline trimming cut 6 bases from V and 5 bases from J; bases unmatched to any gene: 6. The CDR3 sequence is 14 residues long. Study-wide points: Only a relatively small number of individuals were included in the TCR sequencing and HLA analysis.

The source material was CD8+ T cells from PBMCs. This clonotype was sampled from a human donor with multiple sclerosis. This chain links TRBV2 with TRBJ1-1; 10 bases fit TRBD1. CDR3 in amino acids: CASSPGQGRTEAFF. The CDR3 nucleotides read TGTGCCAGCAGCCCGGGACAGGGGAGAACTGAAGCTTTCTTT.